This T cell receptor beta chain was documented in a study of blood T cell repertoires in COVID-19. Only in-frame clones appear in the TCRdb table, and some are missing; sequencing was by immunoSEQ multiplex PCR. This sample has tens of thousands of clones; approximately 91% occur once, and the top ten carry around 6%. Trimming took 4 bases from V and 1 from J, leaving 11 bases between them. The CDR3 has 14 residues. The germline CDR1 and CDR2 sequences are SGHTS and YDEGEE. The receptor was isolated from an elderly woman with acute or convalescent COVID-19. The chain has TRBV5-8 and TRBJ2-5; D remains unclear. Sequencing input: peripheral blood. The CDR3 DNA reads as TGTGCCAGCAGCCGAACCCACTCCCAAGAGACCCAGTACTTC. Translating gives CASSRTHSQETQYF.